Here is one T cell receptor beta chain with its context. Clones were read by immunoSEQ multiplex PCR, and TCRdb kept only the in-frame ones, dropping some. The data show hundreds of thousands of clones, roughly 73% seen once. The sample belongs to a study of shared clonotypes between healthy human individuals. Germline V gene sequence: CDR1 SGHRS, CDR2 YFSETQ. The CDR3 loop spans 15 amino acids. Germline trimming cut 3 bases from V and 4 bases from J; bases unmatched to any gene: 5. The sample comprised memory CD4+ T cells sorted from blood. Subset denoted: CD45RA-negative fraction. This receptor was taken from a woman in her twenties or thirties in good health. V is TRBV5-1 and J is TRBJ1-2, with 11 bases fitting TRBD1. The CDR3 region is CASSWWDRGSYGYTF. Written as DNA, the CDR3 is TGCGCCAGCAGCTGGTGGGACAGGGGGTCCTATGGCTACACCTTC.